This TCR beta chain was obtained from a study of cytomegalovirus exposure and HLA in healthy donors. About this clone: The antigen remains undetermined.

PCR was performed using 60 Vbeta and 13 Jbeta primers. The data were produced by immunoSEQ multiplex PCR, yet TCRdb's version contains in-frame clones alone and is incomplete. Its listing shows fewer than 60,000 clones. The ends were cut back, 3 bases at V and 6 bases at J, with 11 bases in the middle. This CDR3 has 13 residues. Germline V lookup: CDR1 SGHTA, CDR2 FQGNSA. General observations from the study: Among the sequence variants, a highly shared cluster was likely an artifact of sequencing. Researchers catalogued under 200 TCR beta chains as cytomegalovirus-associated. Exclusion as indistinguishable affected some V segments, including TRBV6-2 and TRBV6-3.

The TCR sequence derives from a woman in her 40s in good health and CMV-seronegative. The sample was PBMCs. The gene calls are TRBV7-2 and TRBJ1-2; D not certain. The DNA of the CDR3 is TGTGCCAGCAGCTTTGAAGGACTCCATGGCTACACCTTC. This codes for CASSFEGLHGYTF. The variable domain in full, completed from reference TRBV7-2 and TRBJ1-2, reads GAGVSQSPSNKVTEKGKDVELRCDPISGHTALYWYRQSLGQGLEFLIYFQGNSAPDKSGLPSDRFSAERTGGSVSTLTIQRTQQEDSAVYLCASSFEGLHGYTFGSGTRLTVV.